Presented here are 24 T cell receptor beta chains from one specimen sequenced in a study of blood T cell repertoires in COVID-19. Profiling relied on immunoSEQ multiplex PCR, and the TCRdb table lists in-frame clones only, not all of them. The data hold about 360,000 clones, with over 75% observed a single time. Sequenced sample: PBMCs or T cells enriched from blood (not recorded which). Receptors originate from a man aged 25-40 years who had recovered from COVID-19.

This sequence joins TRBV7-9 and TRBJ1-6; tentatively, D is TRBD1 (6 bases). The CDR3 runs to 14 residues. The germline V gene encodes CDR1 SEHNR and CDR2 FQNEAQ (reference sequence). Trimming pared 5 bases from V and 7 bases from J, leaving 12 bases between. CDR3 bases: TGTGCCAGCAGCCTCGGACAGAAGAATTCACCCCTCCACTTT. Its translation is CASSLGQKNSPLHF.

The chain uses TRBV10-1 and TRBJ2-3; TRBD2 matches at 9 bases. CDR1 is WNHNN and CDR2 is SYGVQD in the germline V gene (reference sequence). V gave up 5 bases and J gave up 4 bases; unmatched junction bases: 10. The CDR3 is 16 residues long. DNA for the CDR3: TGCGCCAGCAGTCCTTCTAGCGGGATCGGGGCAGATACGCAGTATTTT. It specifies CASSPSSGIGADTQYF.

The chain recombines TRBV6-2 or TRBV6-3 with TRBJ2-2, with D maybe TRBD2 (5 bases). The CDR3 totals 16 residues. The germline V gene has CDR1 MNHEY and CDR2 SVGEGT. Trimming shortened V by 2 bases and J by 0 bases, and 10 bases separated the two germline ends. DNA for the CDR3: TGTGCCAGCAGTTACGTCGGGGTGACGAACACCGGGGAGCTGTTTTTT. It is translated as CASSYVGVTNTGELFF.

The V and J genes are TRBV7-2 and TRBJ2-7, with D unclear. Looked up from germline, CDR1 is SGHTA and CDR2 is FQGNSA. The CDR3 runs 12 residues. Between the trimmed V and J ends, which lost 3 bases and 3 bases, there was a span of 6 bases. Here the CDR3 reads CASSFGDYEQYF. CDR3 sequence (DNA): TGTGCCAGCAGCTTCGGAGACTACGAGCAGTACTTC.

The chain carries TRBV7-9 and TRBJ1-4; 8 bases fit TRBD1. The CDR3 loop spans 16 amino acids. V lost 5 bases and J lost 5; bases outside the gene matches: 10. Germline CDR1 is SEHNR and CDR2 is FQNEAQ (reference sequence). CDR3 sequence: CASSPNRGQVNEKLFF. CDR3 DNA sequence: TGTGCCAGCAGCCCAAATCGGGGACAGGTCAATGAAAAACTGTTTTTT. Full variable domain (missing parts from reference TRBV7-9 and TRBJ1-4): DTGVSQNPRHKITKRGQNVTFRCDPISEHNRLYWYRQTLGQGPEFLTYFQNEAQLEKSRLLSDRFSAERPKGSFSTLEIQRTEQGDSAMYLCASSPNRGQVNEKLFFGSGTQLSVL.

On this clone: This CDR3 is also generated by other DNA sequences in the sample. The chain employs TRBV19 and TRBJ1-5; perhaps TRBD1 as D (5 bases). In germline, CDR1 is LNHDA, CDR2 SQIVND (reference sequence). This CDR3 has 13 amino acids. V was shortened by 4 bases and J by 2 bases, with 6 bases between the two germline ends. The CDR3 nucleotides are TGTGCCAGTAGTAGGGGGGGCAATCAGCCCCAGCATTTT. Translated: CASSRGGNQPQHF.

V and J are TRBV25-1 and TRBJ1-4; TRBD1 might be the D (5 bases). This CDR3 region has 15 residues. Trimming cost V 5 bases and J 7 bases, with 17 bases left between them. Germline assignment: CDR1 MGHDK and CDR2 SYGVNS. CDR3 amino acids: CASSPHQGYGEKLFF. Written as DNA, the CDR3 is TGTGCCAGCAGTCCCCACCAGGGTTATGGTGAAAAACTGTTTTTT.

V gene TRBV7-2 combines with J gene TRBJ2-1; 7 bases agree with TRBD1. Unmatched junction bases numbered 12, after V lost 6 bases and J lost 4 bases. This CDR3 spans 16 amino acids. The germline V gene encodes CDR1 SGHTA and CDR2 FQGNSA. The CDR3 sequence is CASSKTGTVAYNEQFF. CDR3 nucleotide sequence: TGTGCCAGCAGTAAGACAGGGACAGTAGCTTACAATGAGCAGTTCTTC.

The chain recombines TRBV19 with TRBJ2-3, with 7 nucleotides matching TRBD1. V dropped 6 bases and J dropped 4; count of bases not matched to a gene: 13. Germline V lookup: CDR1 LNHDA, CDR2 SQIVND (reference sequence). The CDR3 length is 16 residues. The CDR3: CASREGTGASSDTQYF. The CDR3 DNA reads TGTGCCAGTAGAGAAGGAACAGGGGCGTCCTCAGATACGCAGTATTTT.

This clone has just a few counts. This sequence joins TRBV18 and TRBJ2-2; 7 bases align to TRBD1. The V gene end was trimmed by 3 bases and the J gene end by 6 bases; junction bases not matched to a gene: 7. The CDR3 contains 15 residues. Germline lookup yields CDR1 KGHSH and CDR2 LQKENI. In DNA form, the CDR3 reads TGTGCCAGCTCACCCGGGACAGTAGGATCCGGGGAGCTGTTTTTT. The encoded protein is CASSPGTVGSGELFF.

The chain uses TRBV30 and TRBJ1-2, with TRBD1 as a possible D gene (6 bases). The CDR3 sequence is 14 residues long. V was cut by 5 bases and J by 8 bases, with 21 bases left in between. Germline values: CDR1 GTSNPN, CDR2 SVGIG (reference sequence). The CDR3: CAWGRGTSYVGYTF. The CDR3 bases are TGTGCCTGGGGAAGGGGGACCTCCTATGTAGGCTACACCTTC.

The chain employs TRBV7-2 and TRBJ1-6; D is uncertain. The germline CDR1 and CDR2 sequences are SGHTA and FQGNSA. The CDR3 sequence is 13 residues long. The V gene lost 3 bases and the J gene lost 7 bases, with 7 bases spanning the gap. The CDR3, as DNA: TGTGCCAGCAGCTTTGGGAGGAATTCACCCCTCCACTTT. Protein: CASSFGRNSPLHF.

The V gene is TRBV10-3, the J gene TRBJ2-7; D possibly corresponds to TRBD2 (6 bases). The CDR3 length is 11 residues. Germline V gene data show CDR1 as ENHRY and CDR2 as SYGVKD. V shed 10 bases and J shed 5 bases, with 12 bases lying between them. The CDR3 nucleotides are TGTGCCACGGGGGTACAGGACGAGCAGTACTTC. Residues: CATGVQDEQYF.

This chain joins TRBV2 and TRBJ1-2, with a possible D match to TRBD1 (5 bases). This CDR3 comprises 14 residues. Germline-derived CDR1 and CDR2 are SNHLY and FYNNEI. Trimming stripped 7 bases from V and 2 bases from J, with 14 bases between. The CDR3 coding sequence is TGTGCCAGCAATCCTCAGGGTATAAACTATGGCTACACCTTC. Amino acids: CASNPQGINYGYTF.

The rearrangement links TRBV5-5 to TRBJ2-3; TRBD2 agrees at 9 bases. The CDR3 spans 16 residues. V gave up 4 bases and J gave up 5 bases; unmatched junction bases: 11. CDR1 and CDR2 from the germline V gene are SGHKS and YYEKEE (reference sequence). The CDR3 is CASSRLAAPLVDTQYF. For the CDR3, the DNA is TGTGCCAGCAGCCGACTAGCGGCTCCACTGGTAGATACGCAGTATTTT.

J is TRBJ2-1 and V is TRBV18, with D maybe TRBD2 (7 bases). The length of the CDR3 is 16 residues. From germline, CDR1 is KGHSH and CDR2 LQKENI. The V end was cut by 6 bases, the J end by 4 bases, with 19 bases between. The CDR3 loop reads CASSASGGRTYNEQFF. In DNA form, the CDR3 reads TGTGCCAGCTCCGCGTCGGGGGGCCGGACGTACAATGAGCAGTTCTTC.

This clone showed up just a few times. The chain recombines TRBV12-5 with TRBJ2-5; possible D gene TRBD1, 6 bases. V lost 4 bases and J 4 bases, leaving 10 bases between the germline ends. The germline V gene encodes CDR1 LGHNT and CDR2 FRNRAP. The CDR3 consists of 13 residues. The CDR3 reads CASGWSGAETQYF. The DNA for the CDR3 is TGTGCTAGTGGTTGGTCAGGGGCAGAGACCCAGTACTTC.

The genes are TRBV7-3 and TRBJ2-3; D gene unclear. The CDR3 is made up of 14 amino acids. CDR1 and CDR2 from the germline V gene are SGHTA and FQGTGA. V lost 8 bases, J lost 0 bases, and 12 bases lay in between. DNA for the CDR3: TGTGCCAGCTCGACTGGCGGTAGCACAGATACGCAGTATTTT. As protein: CASSTGGSTDTQYF.

A few counts support this clone. The chain employs TRBV27 and TRBJ1-1; 10 bases fit TRBD1. The CDR3 covers 14 residues. Germline V lookup: CDR1 MNHEY, CDR2 SMNVEV (reference sequence). After removal of 7 bases from V and 6 bases from J, the junction contained 8 bases not matched to a gene. The CDR3 sequence: CASNTGTGVSEAFF. CDR3 bases: TGTGCCAGCAATACCGGGACAGGGGTATCTGAAGCTTTCTTT.

This chain links TRBV2 with TRBJ1-2; D uncertain. Germline lookup yields CDR1 SNHLY and CDR2 FYNNEI. V was cut by 5 bases and J by 5 bases, with 9 bases left in between. The CDR3 consists of 12 residues. CDR3 coding DNA: TGTGCCAGCAGTCTTGGGAGGTATGGCTACACCTTC. Protein: CASSLGRYGYTF.

For this clone: Relative to the germline gene, one junction end is altered; a read error may explain this. The V and J genes are TRBV2 and TRBJ2-7; 10 nucleotides match TRBD1. The CDR3 covers 14 residues. Looked up from germline, CDR1 is SNHLY and CDR2 is FYNNEI. In DNA form, the CDR3 reads TGTGCCAGCAGAGAGGGACAGGGGCCCTACGGGCAGTACTTC. Its protein product is CASREGQGPYGQYF.

A few counts support this clone. CDR3 nucleotide sequence: TGTGCCAGCAGTTTCGAGTTAGAACAGACAGTAGACTCTAGCAATCAGCCCCAGCATTTT. This gives the protein CASSFELEQTVDSSNQPQHF. This rearrangement joins TRBV28 to TRBJ1-5; D is possibly TRBD1 (5 bases). CDR3 length: 20 amino acids. The germline V and J ends were trimmed by 3 bases and 0 bases, with 24 bases remaining between them. Looked up from germline, CDR1 is MDHEN and CDR2 is SYDVKM. The full variable domain, rest sourced from reference TRBV28 and TRBJ1-5, is DVKVTQSSRYLVKRTGEKVFLECVQDMDHENMFWYRQDPGLGLRLIYFSYDVKMKEKGDIPEGYSVSREKKERFSLILESASTNQTSMYLCASSFELEQTVDSSNQPQHFGDGTRLSIL.

The J gene is TRBJ1-1, the V gene TRBV15, with D hard to call. The CDR3 is 13 residues long. Germline values: CDR1 LNHNV, CDR2 YYDKDF (reference sequence). Trimming removed 0 bases at V and 8 bases at J, with 10 bases between. The CDR3 nucleotides read TGTGCCACCAGCAGAGACAGGCAAGGCGAAGCTTTCTTT. It yields the protein CATSRDRQGEAFF.

The V and J genes are TRBV6-2 or TRBV6-3 and TRBJ1-1; D not resolved. This CDR3 spans 14 amino acids. V was shortened by 2 bases and J by 2 bases, with 9 bases between the two germline ends. Germline V gene data show CDR1 as MNHEY and CDR2 as SVGEGT. The CDR3 sequence: CASSYDTGNTEAFF. CDR3 DNA sequence: TGTGCCAGCAGTTACGATACGGGAAACACTGAAGCTTTCTTT.